One sample yielded the 31 T cell receptor beta chains listed below, sequenced in a study of Ad26.COV2.S vaccination and SARS-CoV-2 variants. The treatment is: roughly 19 received Ad26.COV2.S at low or high dose, single or two shots; about 5 received placebo; per-sample allocation not given. Sampling was performed 63 days after the first vaccine or placebo injection. Measured with immunoSEQ multiplex PCR; TCRdb has only the in-frame clones, and not every one. The table includes 440,000 or so clones, 89% detected once. The sequencing here drew on peripheral blood, taken in a trial of Ad26.COV2.S vaccine versus placebo. The receptors originated from a person aged 18-60 years who received the Ad26.COV2.S COVID-19 vaccine or a placebo.

V is TRBV30 and J is TRBJ2-3, with 9 bases that match TRBD2. Losses at the gene ends were 0 bases for V and 2 bases for J; bases not matched to a gene: 3. Germline values: CDR1 GTSNPN, CDR2 SVGIG (reference sequence). The CDR3 spans 15 residues. The CDR3 here is CAWSVLAGLTDTQYF. The DNA of the CDR3 is TGTGCCTGGAGTGTACTAGCGGGTCTCACAGATACGCAGTATTTT.

The chain combines TRBV28 with TRBJ2-2; 11 bases fit TRBD2. With V trimmed by 5 bases and J by 3 bases, 11 bases remained unmatched. The CDR3 covers 18 residues. CDR1 and CDR2 from the germline V gene are MDHEN and SYDVKM. This CDR3 is CASSPVGLAGSDTGELFF. Here the CDR3 DNA reads TGTGCCAGCAGTCCCGTCGGACTAGCGGGTTCGGACACCGGGGAGCTGTTTTTT.

The chain uses TRBV29-1 and TRBJ1-1; D not resolved. The V gene's germline CDR1 is SQVTM and CDR2 ANQGSEA. The CDR3 has 13 amino acids. Trimming removed 1 base from V and 0 bases from J, with 6 bases in between. The chain's CDR3 is CSVEGAVNTEAFF. Written as DNA, the CDR3 is TGCAGCGTTGAAGGTGCAGTGAACACTGAAGCTTTCTTT.

This sequence joins TRBV30 and TRBJ1-1; 8 nucleotides line up with TRBD1. The CDR3 spans 14 residues. Germline V gene lookup returns CDR1 GTSNPN and CDR2 SVGIG (reference sequence). Losses at the gene ends were 0 bases for V and 6 bases for J; bases not matched to a gene: 6. In nucleotides, the CDR3 is TGTGCCTGGAGTGTATTCAGGGGGCGGGCTGAAGCTTTCTTT. Protein: CAWSVFRGRAEAFF.

This clone was seen once. The chain recombines TRBV7-9 with TRBJ1-4; D is possibly TRBD1 (5 bases). The CDR3 loop spans 16 amino acids. Germline V gene data show CDR1 as SEHNR and CDR2 as FQNEAQ (reference sequence). Trimming stripped 1 base from V and 2 bases from J, with 11 bases between. The CDR3 nucleotides read TGTGCCAGCAGCTTAGGCCGTTCAGGGACTAATGAAAAACTGTTTTTT. Its protein product is CASSLGRSGTNEKLFF.

The rearrangement joins TRBV6-4 to TRBJ1-1; the match to TRBD1 covers 10 bases. Trimming took 6 bases from V and 5 from J; bases not matched to a gene: 9. In germline, CDR1 is MRHNA, CDR2 SNTAGT. The CDR3 totals 15 residues. CDR3 residues: CASRETGGANTEAFF. CDR3 nucleotides: TGTGCCAGCAGAGAGACAGGGGGCGCGAATACTGAAGCTTTCTTT.

This clone has a count of ten or more. The chain combines TRBV14 with TRBJ2-7; 7 nucleotides align to TRBD1. Germline V gene lookup returns CDR1 SGHDN and CDR2 FVKESK. After removal of 1 base from V and 13 bases from J, the junction contained 7 bases not matched to a gene. This CDR3 has 12 amino acids. CDR3 DNA: TGTGCCAGCAGCCAAGGTCACAGGGGAGTATACTTC. Its translation is CASSQGHRGVYF.

The chain links TRBV6-5 to TRBJ1-6, with D possibly being TRBD1 (5 bases). CDR3 length: 15 residues. Trimming cost V 9 bases and J 11 bases, with 23 bases left between them. The germline V gene has CDR1 MNHEY and CDR2 SVGAGI. Here the CDR3 reads CASRGLGVYPPPLHF. The CDR3 region has the DNA TGTGCCAGTCGAGGACTGGGGGTGTATCCTCCACCCCTCCACTTT.

The chain uses TRBV6-1 and TRBJ1-1; D uncertain. Trimming took 1 base from V and 5 from J, leaving 11 bases between them. The germline gives CDR1 MNHNS, CDR2 SASEGT. There are 14 residues in the CDR3. CDR3 nucleotide sequence: TGTGCCAGCAGTGAAGTACCTGAGAGGACTGAAGCTTTCTTT. Translating it yields CASSEVPERTEAFF.

This sequence joins TRBV7-3 and TRBJ2-2; D remains unclear. The CDR3 is 12 amino acids. Germline-derived CDR1 and CDR2 are SGHTA and FQGTGA. Trimming took 0 bases from V and 4 from J, leaving 0 bases between them. The CDR3 bases are TGTGCCAGCAGCTTAACCACCGGGGAGCTGTTTTTT. This sequence encodes CASSLTTGELFF.

The chain couples TRBV19 to TRBJ2-5; 9 bases match TRBD2. Trimming took 7 bases from V and 5 from J; bases not matched to a gene: 14. This CDR3 has 16 residues. Per germline, CDR1 LNHDA and CDR2 SQIVND (reference sequence). The CDR3 is CASKVGGGAGEETQYF. CDR3 nucleotides: TGTGCCAGTAAAGTTGGCGGGGGGGCCGGTGAGGAGACCCAGTACTTC.

The chain carries TRBV11-3 and TRBJ2-1; 8 bases align to TRBD1. V lost 5 bases, J lost 9 bases, and 9 bases stayed unmatched. This CDR3 is built from 14 residues. Germline V gives CDR1 SGHNT, CDR2 YENEEA. The CDR3 loop reads CASSTGQGGGEQFF. CDR3 nucleotide sequence: TGTGCCAGCAGCACCGGACAGGGAGGTGGTGAGCAGTTCTTC.

V is TRBV6-4 and J is TRBJ2-3; D may be TRBD1 (6 bases). Germline lookup yields CDR1 MRHNA and CDR2 SNTAGT. The CDR3 sequence is 14 residues long. V was cut by 3 bases and J by 3 bases, with 10 bases left in between. The CDR3 protein is CASSEQGLTDTQYF. The CDR3 coding sequence is TGTGCCAGCAGTGAGCAGGGGTTGACAGATACGCAGTATTTT.

The chain is built from TRBV5-6 and TRBJ2-3; D is ambiguous. The CDR3 runs 15 residues. Germline loops: CDR1 SGHDT, CDR2 YYEEEE. The ends were cut back, 3 bases at V and 1 base at J, with 12 bases in the middle. The CDR3 DNA follows: TGTGCCAGCAGCTACCGCGGTCCCGGCACAGATACGCAGTATTTT. This sequence encodes CASSYRGPGTDTQYF. Filled out from reference TRBV5-6 and TRBJ2-3, the complete variable domain reads DAGVTQSPTHLIKTRGQQVTLRCSPKSGHDTVSWYQQALGQGPQFIFQYYEEEERQRGNFPDRFSGHQFPNYSSELNVNALLLGDSALYLCASSYRGPGTDTQYFGPGTRLTVL.

This clone has a single count. The genes are TRBV28 and TRBJ2-7; 9 bases agree with TRBD2. The CDR3 has 15 amino acids. Per the germline V gene, CDR1 is MDHEN and CDR2 is SYDVKM. The J segment lost 4 bases and the V segment lost 1 base, leaving 5 bases of the junction unmatched. DNA for the CDR3: TGTGCCAGCAGTTTATCGGCTAGCGGGGCGTACGAGCAGTACTTC. This sequence encodes CASSLSASGAYEQYF.

This rearrangement joins TRBV7-9 to TRBJ1-1; D may be TRBD1 (5 bases). The CDR3 runs to 13 residues. Germline V gives CDR1 SEHNR, CDR2 FQNEAQ (reference sequence). V was shortened by 2 bases and J by 5 bases, with 9 bases between the two germline ends. The CDR3 bases are TGTGCCAGCAGCTTAAAAGGGGATACTGAAGCTTTCTTT. It yields the protein CASSLKGDTEAFF. Using reference TRBV7-9 and TRBJ1-1 for the parts outside the CDR3, the full variable domain is DTGVSQNPRHKITKRGQNVTFRCDPISEHNRLYWYRQTLGQGPEFLTYFQNEAQLEKSRLLSDRFSAERPKGSFSTLEIQRTEQGDSAMYLCASSLKGDTEAFFGQGTRLTVV.

The chain carries TRBV5-1 and TRBJ2-5; a weak D match, TRBD2 (6 bases). Trimming took off 2 bases at V and 2 bases at J, with 10 bases between the two ends. From germline, CDR1 is SGHRS and CDR2 YFSETQ. The CDR3 is 14 amino acids. The CDR3 spells CASSFVAEQETQYF. CDR3 DNA: TGCGCCAGCAGCTTCGTAGCGGAACAAGAGACCCAGTACTTC.

The chain employs TRBV7-2 and TRBJ1-2; 7 bases map to TRBD1. CDR1 is SGHTA and CDR2 is FQGNSA in the germline V gene. The V and J ends lost 1 base and 4 bases, in that order; junction bases with no gene match: 9. This CDR3 is built from 16 residues. The chain's CDR3 is CASSLGYLTGSYGYTF. The CDR3 region has the DNA TGTGCCAGCAGCTTAGGCTATTTGACAGGGAGCTATGGCTACACCTTC.

The rearrangement joins TRBV14 to TRBJ2-1; 14 nucleotides match TRBD2. The CDR3 sequence is 18 residues long. The junction had 9 bases not matched to a gene; V was cut back by 3 bases and J by 5 bases. Germline V CDR1 and CDR2: SGHDN, FVKESK. The CDR3 is CASSHLHPGLAGDNEQFF. In DNA, the CDR3 is TGTGCCAGCAGCCATCTCCATCCGGGACTAGCGGGAGACAATGAGCAGTTCTTC. The whole variable domain, remainder taken from reference TRBV14 and TRBJ2-1, is EAGVTQFPSHSVIEKGQTVTLRCDPISGHDNLYWYRRVMGKEIKFLLHFVKESKQDESGMPNNRFLAERTGGTYSTLKVQPAELEDSGVYFCASSHLHPGLAGDNEQFFGPGTRLTVL.

Only one count was recorded for this clone. V is TRBV3-1 (or the pseudogene TRBV3-2) and J is TRBJ1-2; D call uncertain. V was pared by 1 base and J by 10 bases, with 10 bases between. The length of the CDR3 is 12 residues. In germline, CDR1 is LGHDT, CDR2 YNNKEL (reference sequence). The CDR3 coding sequence is TGTGCCAGCAGCCAAGGACCCATCCTCTACACCTTC. It specifies CASSQGPILYTF.

The rearrangement joins TRBV5-4 to TRBJ2-1; D may be TRBD2 (5 bases). Germline CDR1 is SGHNT and CDR2 is YYREEE (reference sequence). V was trimmed by 4 bases and J by 0 bases, leaving 8 bases between them. This CDR3 has 14 residues. The CDR3 reads CASSTGSSYNEQFF. The CDR3 nucleotides are TGTGCCAGCAGCACTGGGAGCTCCTACAATGAGCAGTTCTTC.

J is TRBJ2-7 and V is TRBV6-5; weak D call: TRBD1 (6 bases). With 11 bases removed from V and 6 bases from J, the gap between germline ends came to 17 bases. This CDR3 contains 12 residues. CDR1 and CDR2 (germline): MNHEY, SVGAGI. The CDR3 nucleotides read TGTGCCGCAGGGGCCGGATATTTCGAGCAGTACTTC. This codes for CAAGAGYFEQYF.

The chain uses TRBV15 and TRBJ1-1, with D unresolved. The CDR3 covers 11 residues. Trimming removed 7 bases from V and 8 bases from J, with 11 bases in between. Looked up from germline, CDR1 is LNHNV and CDR2 is YYDKDF (reference sequence). The CDR3 DNA is TGTGCCACCACGGGTGTAGGCGAAGCTTTCTTT. Its translation is CATTGVGEAFF.

CDR3 coding DNA: TGTGCCAGTAGTTGGCAGGGGGATAGCTCCTACGAGCAGTACTTC. This encodes CASSWQGDSSYEQYF. V is TRBV19 and J is TRBJ2-7; 7 nucleotides agree with TRBD1. The CDR3 is 15 amino acids. Germline V CDR1 and CDR2: LNHDA, SQIVND (reference sequence). The V gene end was trimmed by 5 bases and the J gene end by 0 bases; junction bases not matched to a gene: 7.

The chain uses TRBV29-1 and TRBJ2-5, with a tentative D call TRBD2 (6 bases). V was shortened by 5 bases and J by 5 bases, with 12 bases between the two germline ends. The CDR3 covers 12 residues. Germline V CDR1 and CDR2: SQVTM, ANQGSEA. CDR3 bases: TGCAGCGTTAGGGGAGGCTGGGAGACCCAGTACTTC. Protein: CSVRGGWETQYF.

V gene TRBV5-1 combines with J gene TRBJ1-6; D is unresolved. The CDR3 has 13 amino acids. CDR1 is SGHRS and CDR2 is YFSETQ in the germline V gene. V lost 0 bases and J lost 8, with 6 bases in between. CDR3 sequence reads: CASSLVGDSPLHF. The CDR3, as DNA: TGCGCCAGCAGCTTGGTGGGAGATTCACCCCTCCACTTT.

This sequence joins TRBV4-2 and TRBJ1-2; 7 bases map to TRBD1. This CDR3 is 15 amino acids long. Germline V gene sequence: CDR1 LGHNA, CDR2 YNFKEQ. V dropped 0 bases and J dropped 8; count of bases not matched to a gene: 9. The CDR3 DNA reads as TGTGCCAGCAGCCAAGAGGGGGTAGGGGGCCGAGGCTACACCTTC. It codes for CASSQEGVGGRGYTF.

The rearrangement joins TRBV12-3 or TRBV12-4 to TRBJ2-1; weak D call: TRBD1 (6 bases). Deletions cut 4 bases from V and 4 bases from J, with 8 bases between. The CDR3 is 13 amino acids. The CDR3 sequence: CASSSDRYNEQFF. CDR3 in DNA: TGTGCCAGCAGTTCGGACAGATACAATGAGCAGTTCTTC.

The rearrangement joins TRBV19 to TRBJ1-3; the D is unclear. Trimming shortened V by 0 bases and J by 0 bases, and 6 bases separated the two germline ends. The germline CDR1 and CDR2 sequences are LNHDA and SQIVND (reference sequence). The CDR3 spans 15 residues. The CDR3 nucleotides are TGTGCCAGTAGTATAGACGGTTACTCTGGAAACACCATATATTTT. This codes for CASSIDGYSGNTIYF.

V gene TRBV12-3 or TRBV12-4 combines with J gene TRBJ1-5, with 10 positions matching TRBD1. This CDR3 region has 13 residues. V was clipped by 6 bases and J by 9 bases; unmatched bases: 5. The CDR3 DNA reads as TGTGCCAGCAGGGGGACAGGGGCAGGGCCCCAGCATTTT. This translates into CASRGTGAGPQHF.

This clone has only a few counts. At one end the junction does not follow the germline gene, possibly because of a read error. CDR3 amino acids: CASSQDYAGNAPTVWDF. In nucleotides, the CDR3 is TGCGCCAGCAGCCAAGATTATGCGGGAAATGCGCCCACCGTTTGGGACTTC. The gene calls are TRBV4-3 and TRBJ1-2; D is undetermined. Germline CDR1 reads LGHNA; CDR2 reads YSLEER. The CDR3 runs 17 residues.